This T cell receptor beta chain was sequenced in a study of CD8 T cells in ankylosing spondylitis. Using its own MiXCR run on the 5' RACE reads, TCRdb lists one record per CDR3 protein. Of around 440,000 distinct CDR3 sequences listed, about 15% were seen once; the top ten hold 1%. This CDR3 is 14 amino acids long. The V and J ends lost 5 bases and 6 bases respectively, with 15 bases between them. This clonotype was observed a few times. Its antigen remains unknown. General study results and limits: Characteristic of ankylosing spondylitis blood, it appeared, was a TCR beta motif comprising about eight highly homologous variants.

The sequence came from a male donor with ankylosing spondylitis. The chain recombines TRBV12-3 or TRBV12-4 with TRBJ2-3, with a possible D match to TRBD2 (6 bases). Sequencing was carried out using blood, either unsorted or a sorted T cell fraction (not recorded which). The CDR3 here is CASSQGGGSDTQYF. The CDR3, as DNA: TGTGCCAGCAGTCAGGGAGGTGGGTCGGATACGCAGTATTTT.